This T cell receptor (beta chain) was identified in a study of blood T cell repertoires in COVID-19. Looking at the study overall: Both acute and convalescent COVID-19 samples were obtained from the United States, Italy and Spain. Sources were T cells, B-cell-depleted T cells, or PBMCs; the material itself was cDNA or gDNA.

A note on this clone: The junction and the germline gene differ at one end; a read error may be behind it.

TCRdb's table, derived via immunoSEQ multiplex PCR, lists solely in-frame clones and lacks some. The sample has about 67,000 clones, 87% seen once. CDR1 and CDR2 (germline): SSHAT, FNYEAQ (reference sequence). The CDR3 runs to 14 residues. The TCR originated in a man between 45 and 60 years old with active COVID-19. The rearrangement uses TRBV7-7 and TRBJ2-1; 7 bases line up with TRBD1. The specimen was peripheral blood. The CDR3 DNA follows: TGTGCTAGCAGCTTGGTACTAGGGGGCAGTGAGCAGTTCTTC. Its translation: CASSLVLGGSEQFF.